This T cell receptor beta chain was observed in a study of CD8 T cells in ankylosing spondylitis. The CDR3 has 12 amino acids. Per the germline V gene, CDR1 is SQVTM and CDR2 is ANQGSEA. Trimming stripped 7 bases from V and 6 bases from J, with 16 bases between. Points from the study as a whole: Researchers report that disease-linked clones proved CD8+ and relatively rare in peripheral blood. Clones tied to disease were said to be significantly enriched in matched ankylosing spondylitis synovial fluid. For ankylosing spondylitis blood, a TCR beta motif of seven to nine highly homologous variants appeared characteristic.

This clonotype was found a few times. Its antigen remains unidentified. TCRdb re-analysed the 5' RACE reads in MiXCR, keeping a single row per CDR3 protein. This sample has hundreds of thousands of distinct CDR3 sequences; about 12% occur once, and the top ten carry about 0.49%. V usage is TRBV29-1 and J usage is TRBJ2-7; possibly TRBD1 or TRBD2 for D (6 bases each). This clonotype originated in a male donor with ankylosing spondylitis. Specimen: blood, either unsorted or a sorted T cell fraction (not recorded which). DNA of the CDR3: TGCAGCGCCGGACTACTGGGGGCCGAGCAGTACTTC. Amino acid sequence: CSAGLLGAEQYF.